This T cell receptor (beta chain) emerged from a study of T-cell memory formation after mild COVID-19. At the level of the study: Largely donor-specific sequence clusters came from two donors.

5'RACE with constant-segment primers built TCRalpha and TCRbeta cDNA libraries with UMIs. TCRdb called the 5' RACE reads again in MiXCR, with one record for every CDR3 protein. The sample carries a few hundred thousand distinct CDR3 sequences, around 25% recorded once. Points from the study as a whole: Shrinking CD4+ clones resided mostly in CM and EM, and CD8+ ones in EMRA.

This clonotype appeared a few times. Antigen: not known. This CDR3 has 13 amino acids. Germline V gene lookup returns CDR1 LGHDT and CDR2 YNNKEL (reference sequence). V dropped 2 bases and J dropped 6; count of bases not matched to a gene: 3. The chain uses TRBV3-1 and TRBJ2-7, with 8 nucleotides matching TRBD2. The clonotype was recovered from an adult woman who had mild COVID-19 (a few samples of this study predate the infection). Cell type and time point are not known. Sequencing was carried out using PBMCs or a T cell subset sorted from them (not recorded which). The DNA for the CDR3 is TGTGCCAGCAGCCAACCCGGGACTAGCGAGCAGTACTTC. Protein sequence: CASSQPGTSEQYF.